The 22 T cell receptor beta chains below come from one sample, sequenced in a study of identical twins. TCRdb fed the 5' RACE reads into MiXCR, producing one record per CDR3 protein. This repertoire shows hundreds of thousands of distinct CDR3 sequences, 5.5% to 6.5% found once; its top ten account for 1.5% to 2%. Sequenced input: naive T cells sorted from blood. The receptors come from a man between 18 and 29 years old in good health.

This clonotype has only one observation. The rearrangement joins TRBV7-2 to TRBJ2-2, with D hard to call. Germline assignment: CDR1 SGHTA and CDR2 FQGNSA. The CDR3 sequence is 15 residues long. V was shortened by 5 bases and J by 4 bases, with 14 bases between the two germline ends. CDR3 bases: TGTGCCAGCAGCAGTTGGGGAACCGGCACCGGGGAGCTGTTTTTT. This gives the protein CASSSWGTGTGELFF. Based on the CDR3 plus reference TRBV7-2 and TRBJ2-2, the full variable domain is GAGVSQSPSNKVTEKGKDVELRCDPISGHTALYWYRQSLGQGLEFLIYFQGNSAPDKSGLPSDRFSAERTGGSVSTLTIQRTQQEDSAVYLCASSSWGTGTGELFFGEGSRLTVL.

Only a few counts were recorded for this clonotype. The chain combines TRBV28 with TRBJ2-5, with a possible D match to TRBD2 (6 bases). CDR3 length equals 12 residues. Trimming pared 7 bases from V and 4 bases from J, leaving 10 bases between. Germline loops: CDR1 MDHEN, CDR2 SYDVKM. The CDR3 nucleotides are TGTGCCAGCACGGAGGGTCTAGAGACCCAGTACTTC. Translated: CASTEGLETQYF.

There are many counts of this clonotype. The chain joins TRBV2 to TRBJ1-4; tentative D call: TRBD1 (5 bases). Germline V gene lookup returns CDR1 SNHLY and CDR2 FYNNEI. V gave up 6 bases and J gave up 2 bases, with 10 bases separating them. The CDR3 is made up of 14 amino acids. CDR3 protein: CASRSTETNEKLFF. Here the CDR3 DNA reads TGTGCCAGCAGGTCGACAGAGACTAATGAAAAACTGTTTTTT.

This clonotype was counted a few times. The chain joins TRBV11-3 to TRBJ2-2, with unresolved D. V lost 0 bases, J lost 4 bases, and 3 bases lay in between. CDR3 length: 13 residues. Per germline, CDR1 SGHNT and CDR2 YENEEA. The CDR3 DNA sequence: TGTGCCAGCAGCTTAGACTTCACCGGGGAGCTGTTTTTT. It translates to CASSLDFTGELFF.

This clonotype has more than one count but fewer than ten. The J gene is TRBJ1-1, the V gene TRBV10-2; TRBD1 aligns across 8 bases. V was clipped by 3 bases and J by 1 base; unmatched bases: 4. From germline, CDR1 is WSHSY and CDR2 SAAADI. The CDR3 length is 15 residues. CDR3 in DNA: TGCGCCAGCAGTGACCATACAGGGGGGAACACTGAAGCTTTCTTT. Protein: CASSDHTGGNTEAFF.

The rearrangement joins TRBV29-1 to TRBJ2-1; the D gene is possibly TRBD2 (6 bases). Germline values: CDR1 SQVTM, CDR2 ANQGSEA. The CDR3 has 13 residues. V lost 3 bases to trimming and J lost 2 bases, with 8 bases between them. CDR3 protein: CSVDGRTYNEQFF. The CDR3 bases are TGCAGCGTTGACGGGAGAACCTACAATGAGCAGTTCTTC.

The chain recombines TRBV5-1 with TRBJ2-5; either TRBD1 or TRBD2 may supply D (6 bases each). The CDR3 covers 15 residues. Germline CDR1 reads SGHRS; CDR2 reads YFSETQ. Trimming cost V 4 bases and J 1 base, with 14 bases left between them. CDR3 loop: CASSEMGGLQETQYF. CDR3 sequence (DNA): TGCGCCAGCAGCGAGATGGGGGGCCTCCAAGAGACCCAGTACTTC.

CDR3 sequence (DNA): TGCAGTGGTCAGGGGCTAACAACAGAGACCCAGTACTTC. Protein sequence: CSGQGLTTETQYF. The chain links TRBV20-1 to TRBJ2-5, with D maybe TRBD1 (6 bases). This CDR3 is 13 amino acids long. The V gene lost 7 bases and the J gene lost 4 bases, with 16 bases spanning the gap. CDR1 DFQATT and CDR2 SNEGSKA come from the germline V gene (reference sequence).

The chain joins TRBV27 to TRBJ2-5, with D perhaps being TRBD1 or TRBD2 (5 bases each). From germline, CDR1 is MNHEY and CDR2 SMNVEV (reference sequence). CDR3 length: 11 residues. Trimming removed 3 bases from V and 7 bases from J, with 6 bases in between. The CDR3 DNA reads as TGTGCCAGCAGTTTGGGGACGACCCAGTACTTC. This gives the protein CASSLGTTQYF.

Notes on this clonotype: A much larger clone differs from this one at a single base, so this may be a read error. This chain connects TRBV6-5 to TRBJ2-7; the match to TRBD1 covers 7 bases. The V gene's germline CDR1 is MNHEY and CDR2 SVGAGI. Losses at the gene ends were 6 bases for V and 2 bases for J; bases not matched to a gene: 10. The CDR3 spans 15 residues. DNA of the CDR3: TGTGCCAGCAGCTATACCCTACAGGGGACCTACGAGCAGTACGTC. It specifies CASSYTLQGTYEQYV.

This clonotype has just a few counts. The chain combines TRBV9 with TRBJ2-1, with TRBD2 matching over 10 bases. CDR1 and CDR2 (germline): SGDLS, YYNGEE. V dropped 2 bases and J dropped 6; count of bases not matched to a gene: 11. The CDR3 has 17 residues. The CDR3 region is CASSVPRGTSATNEQFF. In nucleotides, the CDR3 is TGTGCCAGCAGCGTTCCCCGGGGGACTAGCGCCACCAATGAGCAGTTCTTC.

This clonotype has a handful of counts. The CDR3 is CASSALAGSDTQYF. CDR3 DNA sequence: TGTGCCAGCAGTGCGTTAGCGGGATCAGATACGCAGTATTTT. This rearrangement joins TRBV6-4 to TRBJ2-3; 8 nucleotides line up with TRBD2. The CDR3 has 14 amino acids. Germline CDR1 and CDR2: MRHNA and SNTAGT. V dropped 4 bases and J dropped 4; count of bases not matched to a gene: 4.

This chain connects TRBV7-2 to TRBJ2-6; D unclear. V lost 4 bases, J lost 4 bases, and 11 bases lay in between. The germline V gene encodes CDR1 SGHTA and CDR2 FQGNSA. CDR3 length equals 15 residues. CDR3 sequence (DNA): TGTGCCAGCAGCTCCGAGAGCGACGGGGCCAACGTCCTGACTTTC. This sequence encodes CASSSESDGANVLTF.

The chain has TRBV24-1 and TRBJ2-5; 13 bases match TRBD2. The CDR3 runs to 17 residues. Germline loops: CDR1 KGHDR, CDR2 SFDVKD. J gave up 4 bases and V 6 bases, and 10 bases lay outside the gene matches. The CDR3 is CATSPRKGLAGSETQYF. The CDR3 nucleotides are TGTGCCACCAGTCCCAGAAAGGGACTAGCGGGATCAGAGACCCAGTACTTC.

This clonotype has ten or more counts. Here the CDR3 reads CAIRLPGQNTEAFF. The DNA of the CDR3 is TGTGCCATCAGATTACCGGGACAAAACACTGAAGCTTTCTTT. The chain is built from TRBV10-3 and TRBJ1-1; D possibly corresponds to TRBD1 (6 bases). CDR1 is ENHRY, CDR2 SYGVKD, per germline. This CDR3 is 14 amino acids long. Trimming took 6 bases from V and 2 from J, leaving 13 bases between them.

Ten or more counts support this clonotype. One end of the junction varies from germline; a read error may be responsible. V usage is TRBV12-3 or TRBV12-4 and J usage is TRBJ1-2; the match to TRBD1 covers 9 bases. CDR3 size: 14 residues. CDR3 protein: CASSLAQGAHGYTF. The DNA of the CDR3 is TGTGCCAGCAGTCTAGCACAGGGGGCGCACGGCTACACCTTC.

The sample holds a few counts of this clonotype. The gene calls are TRBV7-6 and TRBJ2-5; 9 bases are a match to TRBD2. This CDR3 is 15 amino acids long. The V and J ends lost 0 bases and 5 bases, in that order; junction bases with no gene match: 4. The germline V gene encodes CDR1 SGHVS and CDR2 FNYEAQ. The chain's CDR3 is CASSLAGLAQETQYF. The CDR3 nucleotides read TGTGCCAGCAGCTTAGCGGGACTAGCTCAGGAGACCCAGTACTTC.

The table lists this clonotype with many counts. The rearrangement uses TRBV29-1 and TRBJ1-2; D is unclear. Trimming stripped 3 bases from V and 4 bases from J, with 6 bases between. This CDR3 spans 11 amino acids. The germline V gene encodes CDR1 SQVTM and CDR2 ANQGSEA. CDR3 residues: CSVEGSYGYTF. Written as DNA, the CDR3 is TGCAGCGTTGAGGGAAGCTATGGCTACACCTTC. The full variable domain, rest sourced from reference TRBV29-1 and TRBJ1-2, is SAVISQKPSRDICQRGTSLTIQCQVDSQVTMMFWYRQQPGQSLTLIATANQGSEATYESGFVIDKFPISRPNLTFSTLTVSNMSPEDSSIYLCSVEGSYGYTFGSGTRLTVV.

This clonotype was detected many times. The chain uses TRBV15 and TRBJ1-1, with D possibly TRBD1 on 5 matching bases. The CDR3 length is 12 residues. Germline CDR1 and CDR2: LNHNV and YYDKDF (reference sequence). The V and J ends lost 7 bases and 4 bases respectively, with 10 bases between them. In nucleotides, the CDR3 is TGTGCCACCACCGCAGGGACCACTGAAGCTTTCTTT. Protein: CATTAGTTEAFF.

This clonotype was counted ten times or more. CDR3 residues: CSARLTSGSTDTQYF. The CDR3 DNA is TGCAGTGCTAGGCTCACTAGCGGGAGCACAGATACGCAGTATTTT. The V and J genes are TRBV20-1 and TRBJ2-3, with 9 bases matching TRBD2. The CDR3 runs to 15 residues. CDR1 and CDR2 (germline): DFQATT, SNEGSKA (reference sequence). Trimming took 3 bases from V and 0 from J; bases not matched to a gene: 4.

This clonotype has only a few counts. CDR3 protein: CASAPTGALDTQYF. The CDR3 DNA reads TGTGCCAGCGCCCCAACCGGGGCATTGGATACGCAGTATTTT. This chain joins TRBV3-1 and TRBJ2-3; either TRBD1 or TRBD2 may fit D (5 bases each). The CDR3 loop spans 14 amino acids. Trimming took 8 bases from V and 6 from J, leaving 18 bases between them. Germline V CDR1 and CDR2: LGHDT, YNNKEL (reference sequence).

In this sample, this clonotype turned up many times. The chain uses TRBV6-2 or TRBV6-3 and TRBJ2-2; D ambiguous. Looked up from germline, CDR1 is MNHEY and CDR2 is SVGEGT. This CDR3 spans 18 amino acids. V lost 4 bases to trimming and J lost 5 bases, with 23 bases between them. CDR3: CASSFPNPDPKGTGELFF. CDR3 DNA sequence: TGTGCCAGCAGTTTCCCGAATCCCGACCCTAAAGGGACCGGGGAGCTGTTTTTT.